These T cell receptor beta chains were read from a single sample in a study of blood T cell repertoires in COVID-19. The assay was immunoSEQ multiplex PCR, and TCRdb's table has in-frame clones only and misses some. The sample comprises under 85,000 clones, more than 75% of which are singletons, and about a fifth rests with the top ten. Sequencing was performed on peripheral blood. The origin of the receptors is a human donor in a cohort sampled during active COVID-19. The CDR3 runs from the conserved cysteine through the conserved F or W. D genes are given only for firm matches. Clone sizes are given selectively: once, few, many, or a class where the clone is expanded.

v_gene: TRBV27; abundance: NA; j_gene: TRBJ2-1; d_gene: TRBD2; CDR3aa: CASSLSRRLAGVIYNEQFF; CDR3nt: TGTGCCAGCAGTTTATCGAGGCGACTAGCGGGGGTAATCTACAATGAGCAGTTCTTC
v_gene: TRBV2; abundance: NA; j_gene: TRBJ1-2; d_gene: TRBD1; CDR3aa: CASREDRAGYTF; CDR3nt: TGTGCCAGCAGAGAGGACAGGGCGGGCTACACCTTC
v_gene: TRBV12-3/TRBV12-4; abundance: NA; j_gene: TRBJ2-2; d_gene: NA; CDR3aa: CASSLGQAGELFF; CDR3nt: TGTGCCAGCAGTTTGGGGCAGGCCGGGGAGCTGTTTTTT
v_gene: TRBV2; abundance: once; j_gene: TRBJ1-2; d_gene: NA; CDR3aa: CASRGDEDGYTF; CDR3nt: TGTGCCAGCAGGGGAGATGAGGATGGCTACACCTTC
v_gene: TRBV6-6; abundance: few; j_gene: TRBJ1-1; d_gene: TRBD1; CDR3aa: CASRQGQLHTEAFF; CDR3nt: TGTGCCAGCAGACAGGGACAGTTACACACTGAAGCTTTCTTT
v_gene: TRBV2; abundance: NA; j_gene: TRBJ2-5; d_gene: NA; CDR3aa: CASSEAGRRAETQYF; CDR3nt: TGTGCCAGCAGTGAAGCGGGGAGGAGGGCAGAGACCCAGTACTTC
v_gene: TRBV18; abundance: NA; j_gene: TRBJ1-3; d_gene: TRBD1; CDR3aa: CASSPLTRTGWPRGHGNTIYF; CDR3nt: TGTGCCAGCTCACCACTTACGAGAACAGGGTGGCCGAGGGGGCATGGAAACACCATATATTTT
v_gene: TRBV9; abundance: NA; j_gene: TRBJ2-7; d_gene: NA; CDR3aa: CASSAPGGSFPAREQYF; CDR3nt: TGTGCCAGCAGCGCCCCTGGAGGGAGTTTTCCGGCTCGCGAGCAGTACTTC
v_gene: TRBV5-1; abundance: NA; j_gene: TRBJ2-6; d_gene: TRBD1; CDR3aa: CASSRTGSGANVLTF; CDR3nt: TGCGCCAGCAGCAGGACAGGGTCTGGGGCCAACGTCCTGACTTTC
v_gene: TRBV12-3/TRBV12-4; abundance: NA; j_gene: TRBJ1-5; d_gene: NA; CDR3aa: CASSRAGPQHF; CDR3nt: TGTGCCAGCAGTAGGGCGGGGCCCCAGCATTTT
v_gene: TRBV6-1; abundance: NA; j_gene: TRBJ1-4; d_gene: TRBD1; CDR3aa: CASSDQQGAREKLFF; CDR3nt: TGTGCCAGCAGTGATCAACAGGGGGCGAGGGAAAAACTGTTTTTT
v_gene: TRBV2; abundance: NA; j_gene: TRBJ1-2; d_gene: NA; CDR3aa: CASSASGYTF; CDR3nt: TGTGCCAGCAGTGCCTCTGGCTACACCTTC
v_gene: TRBV7-9; abundance: NA; j_gene: TRBJ2-5; d_gene: TRBD2; CDR3aa: CASSLATSGRGFETQYF; CDR3nt: TGTGCCAGCAGCTTAGCGACTAGCGGGCGGGGGTTCGAGACCCAGTACTTC
v_gene: TRBV7-9; abundance: NA; j_gene: TRBJ1-1; d_gene: TRBD1; CDR3aa: CASSLGQGGLGNTEAFF; CDR3nt: TGTGCCAGCAGCTTAGGACAGGGGGGGCTTGGGAACACTGAAGCTTTCTTT
v_gene: TRBV10-3; abundance: NA; j_gene: TRBJ1-5; d_gene: TRBD1; CDR3aa: CAISTGVRDQPQHF; CDR3nt: TGTGCCATCAGCACAGGGGTGAGGGATCAGCCCCAGCATTTT
v_gene: TRBV2; abundance: NA; j_gene: TRBJ2-3; d_gene: TRBD1; CDR3aa: CAGEGGHDTQYF; CDR3nt: TGTGCCGGTGAAGGGGGCCACGATACGCAGTATTTT
v_gene: TRBV4-1; abundance: few; j_gene: TRBJ1-5; d_gene: NA; CDR3aa: CASSQGGRGSNQPQHF; CDR3nt: TGCGCCAGCAGCCAAGGGGGTCGGGGTAGCAATCAGCCCCAGCATTTT
v_gene: TRBV14; abundance: NA; j_gene: TRBJ2-1; d_gene: TRBD2; CDR3aa: CASRCGGVFSWNEQFF; CDR3nt: TGTGCCAGCAGATGCGGGGGGGTTTTCTCATGGAATGAGCAGTTCTTC